The 20 T cell receptor beta chains below come from one sample, sequenced in a study of blood T cell repertoires in COVID-19. The repertoire was sequenced with immunoSEQ multiplex PCR; TCRdb's copy has only in-frame clones and lacks some. The repertoire holds about 400,000 clones, with 75% to 90% as singletons. Specimen: peripheral blood. The receptors here all came from a young woman with active or convalescent COVID-19.

CDR3 DNA sequence: TGTGCCAGCAGTTACTTCAGCGATCAGCCCCAGCATTTT. Its translation: CASSYFSDQPQHF. The V gene is TRBV6-5, the J gene TRBJ1-5; no clear D. Germline CDR1 MNHEY, CDR2 SVGAGI. CDR3 length: 13 residues. Trimming pared 1 base from V and 5 bases from J, leaving 6 bases between.

This chain joins TRBV27 and TRBJ1-1; D may be TRBD1 (5 bases). Germline V lookup: CDR1 MNHEY, CDR2 SMNVEV (reference sequence). CDR3 length: 13 amino acids. V lost 5 bases, J lost 0 bases, and 7 bases lay in between. CDR3 sequence reads: CASSDSLNTEAFF. The CDR3 DNA follows: TGTGCCAGCAGTGACAGTTTGAACACTGAAGCTTTCTTT.

This clone occurred once. The chain uses TRBV19 and TRBJ1-1; D is perhaps TRBD1 (5 bases). Germline values: CDR1 LNHDA, CDR2 SQIVND (reference sequence). The CDR3 loop spans 14 amino acids. V gave up 3 bases and J gave up 0 bases, with 8 bases separating them. The CDR3 DNA is TGTGCCAGTAGTATCGGACAAATGAACACTGAAGCTTTCTTT. Encoded protein: CASSIGQMNTEAFF.

This clone was counted a few times. The CDR3 reads CSAIGATEAFF. The CDR3 DNA reads TGCAGTGCTATTGGAGCCACTGAAGCTTTCTTT. The chain carries TRBV20-1 and TRBJ1-1; D unclear. V was trimmed by 4 bases and J by 4 bases, leaving 7 bases between them. Germline CDR1 reads DFQATT; CDR2 reads SNEGSKA (reference sequence). The CDR3 length is 11 residues.

This chain joins TRBV3-1 (or the pseudogene TRBV3-2) and TRBJ1-6; 8 nucleotides match TRBD1. V shed 3 bases and J 6 bases; nucleotides not matched to a gene: 4. The V gene's germline CDR1 is LGHDT and CDR2 YNNKEL (reference sequence). There are 15 residues in the CDR3. This CDR3 is CASSHGQGGNSPLHF. The CDR3, as DNA: TGTGCCAGCAGCCACGGACAGGGTGGTAATTCACCCCTCCACTTT.

The V and J genes are TRBV4-2 and TRBJ1-5; TRBD1 aligns across 7 bases. With V trimmed by 0 bases and J by 2 bases, 7 bases remained unmatched. Per germline, CDR1 LGHNA and CDR2 YNFKEQ. The length of the CDR3 is 17 residues. CDR3 region: CASSQEGTDYGNQPQHF. The CDR3, as DNA: TGTGCCAGCAGCCAAGAGGGGACAGATTATGGCAATCAGCCCCAGCATTTT.

The genes are TRBV7-2 and TRBJ1-3, with D possibly TRBD1 on 5 matching bases. CDR1 is SGHTA, CDR2 FQGNSA, per germline. The ends were cut back, 7 bases at V and 0 bases at J, with 10 bases in the middle. This CDR3 contains 14 residues. CDR3 in DNA: TGTGCCAGCACCATGACAGACTCTGGAAACACCATATATTTT. It yields the protein CASTMTDSGNTIYF. The full variable domain, its missing parts supplied by reference TRBV7-2 and TRBJ1-3, is GAGVSQSPSNKVTEKGKDVELRCDPISGHTALYWYRQSLGQGLEFLIYFQGNSAPDKSGLPSDRFSAERTGGSVSTLTIQRTQQEDSAVYLCASTMTDSGNTIYFGEGSWLTVV.

The genes are TRBV29-1 and TRBJ2-7, with a weak D call TRBD1 (6 bases). Deletions cut 3 bases from V and 1 base from J, with 19 bases between. There are 16 residues in the CDR3. Per the germline V gene, CDR1 is SQVTM and CDR2 is ANQGSEA. CDR3 nucleotide sequence: TGCAGCGTTGAGACCAGGCAGGGGATGAATTCCTACGAGCAGTACTTC. Translated, it gives CSVETRQGMNSYEQYF.

CDR3 nucleotide sequence: TGTGCCAGCAGCCAAGGTCTAGGGACAAACGAGGACACTGAAGCTTTCTTT. Its protein product is CASSQGLGTNEDTEAFF. V and J are TRBV3-1 (or the pseudogene TRBV3-2) and TRBJ1-1, with a tentative D call TRBD1 (6 bases). Germline V gene lookup returns CDR1 LGHDT and CDR2 YNNKEL (reference sequence). The CDR3 loop spans 17 amino acids. V lost 1 base to trimming and J lost 3 bases, with 18 bases between them.

Concerning this clone itself: Other DNA sequences in the sample encode the same CDR3. The chain carries TRBV6-5 and TRBJ2-1; 8 bases line up with TRBD2. The CDR3 consists of 15 residues. Unmatched junction bases numbered 6, after V lost 6 bases and J lost 2 bases. The V gene's germline CDR1 is MNHEY and CDR2 SVGAGI. The CDR3 bases are TGTGCCAGCAGGCCCACTAGCGGACCCTACAATGAGCAGTTCTTC. It yields the protein CASRPTSGPYNEQFF.

The chain combines TRBV12-5 with TRBJ1-2; TRBD1 agrees at 7 bases. Germline V gives CDR1 LGHNT, CDR2 FRNRAP. The length of the CDR3 is 15 residues. The trim removed 6 bases at V and 2 bases at J, leaving 9 bases unmatched. The CDR3 here is CASGDSRDRNYGYTF. CDR3 DNA sequence: TGTGCTAGTGGAGACAGCCGGGACAGAAACTATGGCTACACCTTC.

V is TRBV7-9 and J is TRBJ2-7; 11 bases fit TRBD1. Germline trimming cut 1 base from V and 3 bases from J; bases unmatched to any gene: 5. Germline V lookup: CDR1 SEHNR, CDR2 FQNEAQ (reference sequence). This CDR3 has 16 residues. The CDR3 coding sequence is TGTGCCAGCAGCTTAGATGCGGGACAGGGGGTCTACGAGCAGTACTTC. Translated, it gives CASSLDAGQGVYEQYF.

The J gene is TRBJ2-5, the V gene TRBV5-8; possibly TRBD1 for D (6 bases). The CDR3 consists of 16 residues. Trimming cost V 4 bases and J 1 base, with 17 bases left between them. The germline CDR1 and CDR2 sequences are SGHTS and YDEGEE. CDR3 DNA: TGTGCCAGCAGCGATAGCCAGGGGACGCCCCAAGAGACCCAGTACTTC. Translating gives CASSDSQGTPQETQYF.

CDR3 sequence reads: CASSLGLYNEQFF. Here the CDR3 DNA reads TGTGCCAGCAGCTTGGGGCTTTACAATGAGCAGTTCTTC. J is TRBJ2-1 and V is TRBV11-2; D perhaps matches TRBD1 (5 bases). Germline CDR1 and CDR2: SGHAT and FQNNGV. V was trimmed by 3 bases and J by 4 bases, leaving 7 bases between them. The CDR3 totals 13 residues.

The chain carries TRBV5-1 and TRBJ2-7, with D perhaps TRBD2 (6 bases). This CDR3 contains 15 residues. Germline assignment: CDR1 SGHRS and CDR2 YFSETQ. The V gene lost 4 bases and the J gene lost 0 bases, with 14 bases spanning the gap. CDR3 amino acids: CASSTPGAVSYEQYF. The CDR3 DNA reads as TGCGCCAGCAGCACACCGGGAGCTGTCTCCTACGAGCAGTACTTC.

The chain uses TRBV5-1 and TRBJ1-3; 8 bases map to TRBD1. V shed 3 bases and J 5 bases; nucleotides not matched to a gene: 7. There are 15 residues in the CDR3. Germline CDR1 SGHRS, CDR2 YFSETQ. The CDR3 bases are TGCGCCAGCAGCTATGACGGGACAGGACGAAACACCATATATTTT. Residues: CASSYDGTGRNTIYF.

Comment on this clone: The junction does not match germline at one end; this may be a read error. V is TRBV29-1 and J is TRBJ1-1, with 8 bases identical to TRBD1. Germline assignment: CDR1 SQVTM and CDR2 ANQGSEA. There are 12 residues in the CDR3. The CDR3 nucleotides read TGCAGCGGTGAACAGGGGGTTACTGAAGCTTTCTTT. Its translation: CSGEQGVTEAFF.

J is TRBJ1-2 and V is TRBV27; the D is unclear. Trimming pared 5 bases from V and 4 bases from J, leaving 17 bases between. This CDR3 region has 15 residues. Germline V gene lookup returns CDR1 MNHEY and CDR2 SMNVEV (reference sequence). The CDR3: CASSTNPKPAYGYTF. The DNA of the CDR3 is TGTGCCAGCAGTACAAACCCGAAACCCGCCTATGGCTACACCTTC.

The chain joins TRBV27 to TRBJ2-2; the match to TRBD1 covers 12 bases. Trimming removed 4 bases from V and 6 bases from J; junction bases left unmatched: 6. CDR1 is MNHEY and CDR2 is SMNVEV in the germline V gene (reference sequence). The CDR3 loop spans 16 amino acids. In DNA, the CDR3 is TGTGCCAGCAGTTCGCCGGGACAGGGGGCTGCCGGGGAGCTGTTTTTT. It translates to CASSSPGQGAAGELFF.

V gene TRBV19 combines with J gene TRBJ1-2; 7 bases agree with TRBD1. J lost 4 bases, V lost 7 bases, and 12 bases had no gene match. CDR3 length equals 15 residues. Looked up from germline, CDR1 is LNHDA and CDR2 is SQIVND (reference sequence). DNA of the CDR3: TGTGCCAGTACTACATGGGACAGCCATTCCTATGGCTACACCTTC. This encodes CASTTWDSHSYGYTF.